Listed here are 26 T cell receptor beta chains from one sample, sequenced in a study of human T cells and chemical hapten exposure listed by TCRdb under 2021. The intended sense of this specimen's time point label: patch test 3, about 24 weeks after DPC sensitization. This specimen's treatment or condition label, per the study, means: therapeutic diphenylcyclopropenone sensitization with weekly scalp DPC. Library preparation was by RACE. The instrument was a NextSeq 500. In TCRdb, the public reads were trimmed at Q25 with fastp and aligned with MiXCR, with productive beta chains retained. A single entry per CDR3 protein holds the most common genes and DNA from its merged rows. Across this sample there are approximately 90,000 distinct CDR3 sequences, with 27% seen only once. The ten largest clones capture 10% of the sample. Material: whole blood, obtained in connection with sensitization to the hapten diphenylcyclopropenone (DPC). The origin of the receptors is a man aged 40-50 years with alopecia areata. Some clones in this sample may be carry-over from other donors' samples.

The chain couples TRBV6-2 or TRBV6-3 to TRBJ2-3, with D perhaps TRBD2 (6 bases). Germline-derived CDR1 and CDR2 are MNHEY and SVGEGT. V lost 2 bases to trimming and J lost 1 base, with 10 bases between them. The CDR3 extends over 15 amino acids. The CDR3 is CASSYGGMGTDTQYF. The CDR3 region has the DNA TGTGCCAGCAGTTACGGCGGGATGGGCACAGATACGCAGTATTTT.

The chain joins TRBV20-1 to TRBJ2-5; the D gene is possibly TRBD1 (6 bases). V was pared by 3 bases and J by 4 bases, with 12 bases between. The CDR3 extends over 13 amino acids. The germline gives CDR1 DFQATT, CDR2 SNEGSKA (reference sequence). CDR3 DNA sequence: TGCAGTGCTAGGGACAGCTACCTAGAGACCCAGTACTTC. This encodes CSARDSYLETQYF.

The chain carries TRBV9 and TRBJ1-5, with D possibly TRBD1 on 5 matching bases. This CDR3 has 13 residues. Germline loops: CDR1 SGDLS, CDR2 YYNGEE. V was shortened by 10 bases and J by 5 bases, with 16 bases between the two germline ends. The CDR3 coding sequence is TGTGCCGGAAACGACAGAAAGGATCAGCCCCAGCATTTT. It yields the protein CAGNDRKDQPQHF.

The chain employs TRBV11-2 and TRBJ2-1; perhaps TRBD1 as D (6 bases). V was shortened by 2 bases and J by 7 bases, with 15 bases between the two germline ends. Germline lookup yields CDR1 SGHAT and CDR2 FQNNGV. The CDR3 has 15 amino acids. The CDR3: CASSLSAARGNEQFF. In DNA form, the CDR3 reads TGTGCCAGCAGCTTATCCGCCGCTAGGGGGAATGAGCAGTTCTTC.

The CDR3 protein is CASIGHNQETQYF. In nucleotides, the CDR3 is TGTGCCAGCATCGGACATAACCAAGAGACCCAGTACTTC. V gene TRBV6-2 or TRBV6-3 combines with J gene TRBJ2-5; TRBD1 might be the D (5 bases). Germline loops: CDR1 MNHEY, CDR2 SVGEGT. The CDR3 is 13 residues long. Trimming removed 7 bases from V and 0 bases from J, with 9 bases in between.

The V call is TRBV5-5, the J call TRBJ1-5; D is uncertain. The ends were cut back, 6 bases at V and 3 bases at J, with 13 bases in the middle. The CDR3 has 14 amino acids. In germline, CDR1 is SGHKS, CDR2 YYEKEE (reference sequence). The chain's CDR3 is CASTENGVNQPQHF. In DNA, the CDR3 is TGTGCCAGCACCGAGAACGGGGTCAATCAGCCCCAGCATTTT.

The gene calls are TRBV7-2 and TRBJ2-1; D remains unclear. The CDR3 sequence is 17 residues long. Germline V gene lookup returns CDR1 SGHTA and CDR2 FQGNSA. V dropped 0 bases and J dropped 0 bases, with 12 bases sitting between them. CDR3 sequence (DNA): TGTGCCAGCAGCTTAGCGCTGGGGATGAGCTCCTACAATGAGCAGTTCTTC. It is translated as CASSLALGMSSYNEQFF.

The chain uses TRBV7-9 and TRBJ1-3; D gene uncertain. The germline CDR1 and CDR2 sequences are SEHNR and FQNEAQ (reference sequence). CDR3 length equals 18 residues. The V and J ends lost 3 bases and 0 bases respectively, with 18 bases between them. The CDR3, as DNA: TGTGCCAGCAGCTTTTTTCTTCGACCCCTTCTCTCTGGAAACACCATATATTTT. Translating gives CASSFFLRPLLSGNTIYF.

The V and J genes are TRBV10-3 and TRBJ2-7, with 11 bases aligning to TRBD1. Per germline, CDR1 ENHRY and CDR2 SYGVKD. J lost 4 bases, V lost 3 bases, and 5 bases had no gene match. The CDR3 runs 15 residues. CDR3 sequence reads: CAISDGQGASYEQYF. The DNA for the CDR3 is TGTGCCATCAGTGATGGACAGGGGGCGTCGTACGAGCAGTACTTC.

This chain joins TRBV5-6 and TRBJ2-7, with 7 bases lining up with TRBD2. Germline V gene sequence: CDR1 SGHDT, CDR2 YYEEEE. The CDR3 is 13 amino acids. Losses at the gene ends were 6 bases for V and 5 bases for J; bases not matched to a gene: 8. Here the CDR3 DNA reads TGTGCCAGCACCACGGAGCGGGAAGACGAGCAGTACTTC. Its translation is CASTTEREDEQYF.

The chain carries TRBV19 and TRBJ1-5; D remains unclear. The CDR3 is 15 residues long. Trimming removed 3 bases from V and 2 bases from J, with 11 bases in between. Germline V gene sequence: CDR1 LNHDA, CDR2 SQIVND (reference sequence). The CDR3 sequence: CASSIARVGNQPQHF. In nucleotides, the CDR3 is TGTGCCAGTAGTATCGCGCGTGTAGGCAATCAGCCCCAGCATTTT.

The CDR3 sequence is CASTVDGAGNTIYF. The CDR3 nucleotides are TGTGCCAGCACCGTGGACGGGGCTGGAAACACCATATATTTT. The chain is built from TRBV2 and TRBJ1-3; D not certain. Trimming removed 7 bases at V and 2 bases at J, with 12 bases between. The germline gives CDR1 SNHLY, CDR2 FYNNEI. There are 14 residues in the CDR3.

V usage is TRBV12-3 or TRBV12-4 and J usage is TRBJ2-3; 7 bases align to TRBD2. J gave up 5 bases and V 5 bases, and 4 bases lay outside the gene matches. This CDR3 region has 13 residues. The CDR3, as DNA: TGTGCCAGCAGTAAAATAGCGGGAGATACGCAGTATTTT. Residues: CASSKIAGDTQYF.

The V call is TRBV20-1, the J call TRBJ2-7; TRBD1 agrees at 7 bases. Trimming cost V 7 bases and J 0 bases; bases outside gene matches: 3. The CDR3 runs 12 residues. Germline V gives CDR1 DFQATT, CDR2 SNEGSKA (reference sequence). In DNA, the CDR3 is TGCAGTGTTAACAGGGGCTCCTACGAGCAGTACTTC. It encodes CSVNRGSYEQYF.

This clonotype was seen more than once but under ten times. The V gene is TRBV29-1, the J gene TRBJ2-5, with TRBD2 matching over 8 bases. Looked up from germline, CDR1 is SQVTM and CDR2 is ANQGSEA. The junction had 7 bases not matched to a gene; V was cut back by 1 base and J by 6 bases. CDR3 length: 14 amino acids. The CDR3 nucleotides read TGCAGCGTTGAAGCTCCCGGGACTAGTAAGACCCAGTACTTC. As protein: CSVEAPGTSKTQYF.

The rearrangement links TRBV12-3 or TRBV12-4 to TRBJ2-1, with a tentative D call TRBD2 (5 bases). The CDR3 extends over 14 amino acids. With 2 bases removed from V and 7 bases from J, the gap between germline ends came to 12 bases. CDR3 in DNA: TGTGCCAGCAGTTTATATGGAGGCGGGAATGAGCAGTTCTTC. This encodes CASSLYGGGNEQFF.

V and J are TRBV14 and TRBJ2-1, with D possibly matching TRBD2 (5 bases). This CDR3 region has 14 residues. The V end lost 3 bases, the J end lost 5 bases, and 11 bases lay between the germline ends. Germline V gene sequence: CDR1 SGHDN, CDR2 FVKESK. CDR3 nucleotides: TGTGCCAGCAGCCAGGCAGGACTGAACAATGAGCAGTTCTTC. It is translated as CASSQAGLNNEQFF.

Only a few counts were recorded for this clonotype. The rearrangement uses TRBV12-3 or TRBV12-4 and TRBJ2-7, with unresolved D. The CDR3 length is 14 residues. V lost 6 bases, J lost 0 bases, and 12 bases lay in between. The CDR3 sequence is CASSPGPPSYEQYF. In DNA form, the CDR3 reads TGTGCCAGCAGCCCCGGCCCTCCCTCCTACGAGCAGTACTTC.

This clonotype was recorded once. The rearrangement joins TRBV6-6 to TRBJ2-7; D not resolved. This CDR3 has 15 amino acids. Germline CDR1 MNHNY, CDR2 SVGAGI (reference sequence). V gave up 0 bases and J gave up 0 bases, with 9 bases separating them. The CDR3 nucleotides read TGTGCCAGCAGTTACTCCCTAGAAAGCTCCTACGAGCAGTACTTC. Translation gives CASSYSLESSYEQYF.

J is TRBJ1-2 and V is TRBV29-1; D uncertain. This CDR3 region has 13 residues. V dropped 5 bases and J dropped 4 bases, with 14 bases sitting between them. The V gene's germline CDR1 is SQVTM and CDR2 ANQGSEA. CDR3 bases: TGCAGCGTTAGGCTAAGGCCTTCCTATGGCTACACCTTC. Translating it yields CSVRLRPSYGYTF.

The chain is built from TRBV18 and TRBJ1-1, with TRBD1 matching 12 bases. The J segment lost 1 base and the V segment lost 4 bases, leaving 7 bases of the junction unmatched. Germline-derived CDR1 and CDR2 are KGHSH and LQKENI. The length of the CDR3 is 17 residues. This CDR3 is CASSLRRDRGRNTEAFF. CDR3 nucleotide sequence: TGTGCCAGCTCACTCCGCCGGGACAGGGGGCGGAACACTGAAGCTTTCTTT.

The chain links TRBV29-1 to TRBJ1-1; D ambiguous. The germline V gene encodes CDR1 SQVTM and CDR2 ANQGSEA. This CDR3 contains 13 residues. V was cut by 6 bases and J by 6 bases, with 17 bases left in between. The CDR3 region has the DNA TGCAGCGTGGCATCTTCTGCGACGGCTGAAGCTTTCTTT. Translated, it gives CSVASSATAEAFF.

This clonotype was counted between two and nine times. The chain carries TRBV20-1 and TRBJ2-5; tentative D call: TRBD2 (6 bases). Deletions cut 2 bases from V and 13 bases from J, with 20 bases between. Germline V gene lookup returns CDR1 DFQATT and CDR2 SNEGSKA (reference sequence). The CDR3 loop spans 13 amino acids. The CDR3 nucleotides read TGCAGTGCTAGACCCGTCGGAGCGGGTGTTGGGTACTTC. Translating gives CSARPVGAGVGYF.

The CDR3 DNA reads as TGTGCCAGCAGTTCGGCTAGCTCAGCCTACGAGCAGTACTTC. Protein product: CASSSASSAYEQYF. V usage is TRBV28 and J usage is TRBJ2-7; D is perhaps TRBD2 (5 bases). This CDR3 comprises 14 residues. V was cut by 4 bases and J by 2 bases, with 12 bases left in between. Looked up from germline, CDR1 is MDHEN and CDR2 is SYDVKM.

The chain uses TRBV2 and TRBJ2-1, with no clear D. The ends were cut back, 7 bases at V and 5 bases at J, with 27 bases in the middle. The germline gives CDR1 SNHLY, CDR2 FYNNEI. The CDR3 is 18 amino acids. The CDR3 here is CASNTPQKWGSHDNEQFF. The CDR3 DNA reads as TGTGCCAGCAATACCCCCCAGAAATGGGGTTCCCACGACAATGAGCAGTTCTTC.

This chain uses TRBV6-2 or TRBV6-3 with TRBJ2-7; D is perhaps TRBD1 or TRBD2 (6 bases each). Germline V lookup: CDR1 MNHEY, CDR2 SVGEGT. Trimming removed 0 bases from V and 2 bases from J, with 14 bases in between. The CDR3 has 16 residues. CDR3 sequence: CASSYSKRRGTYEQYF. In DNA, the CDR3 is TGTGCCAGCAGTTACTCCAAGCGGAGGGGGACCTACGAGCAGTACTTC.